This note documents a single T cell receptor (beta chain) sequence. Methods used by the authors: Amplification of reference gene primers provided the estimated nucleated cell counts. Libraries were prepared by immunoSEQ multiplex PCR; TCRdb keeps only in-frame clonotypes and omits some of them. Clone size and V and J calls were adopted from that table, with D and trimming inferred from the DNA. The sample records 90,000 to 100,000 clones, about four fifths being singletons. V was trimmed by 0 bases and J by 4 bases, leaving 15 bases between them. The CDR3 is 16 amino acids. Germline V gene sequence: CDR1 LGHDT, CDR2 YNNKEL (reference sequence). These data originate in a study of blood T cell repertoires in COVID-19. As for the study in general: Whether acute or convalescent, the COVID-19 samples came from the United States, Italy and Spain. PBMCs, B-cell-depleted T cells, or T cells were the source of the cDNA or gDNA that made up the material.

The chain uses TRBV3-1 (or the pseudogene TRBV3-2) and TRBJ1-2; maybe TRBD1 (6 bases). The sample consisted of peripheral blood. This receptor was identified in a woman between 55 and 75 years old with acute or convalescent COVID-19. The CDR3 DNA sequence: TGTGCCAGCAGCCAAGATCGGGGACATCCAGGCTATGGCTACACCTTC. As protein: CASSQDRGHPGYGYTF.